The subject of this entry is one TCR beta chain. Its specificity is unknown. The data stem from a study of CD8 T cells in ankylosing spondylitis. General study points: Earlier studies detected some motif variants in reactive arthritis synovial fluid and blood. Disease-linked clones proved CD8+ and comparatively uncommon in peripheral blood. Ankylosing spondylitis blood appeared to be characterized by a TCR beta motif of several highly homologous variants.

TCRdb called the 5' RACE reads again in MiXCR, with one record for every CDR3 protein. The sample includes around 490,000 distinct CDR3 sequences, over 4% of them seen just once. The CDR3 runs 16 residues. In germline, CDR1 is ENHRY, CDR2 SYGVKD. The germline V and J ends were trimmed by 2 bases and 4 bases, with 17 bases remaining between them. J is TRBJ1-1 and V is TRBV10-3; no definite D call. Sequences were obtained from blood, either unsorted or a sorted T cell fraction (not recorded which). This receptor was identified in a male donor with ankylosing spondylitis. The DNA of the CDR3 is TGTGCCATCAGTGAGAAGGGATCTACCGAGAGCACTGAAGCTTTCTTT. This translates into CAISEKGSTESTEAFF.